This TCR beta chain was captured by sequencing in a study of CD8 T cells in Susac syndrome. General study findings and limits: Regarding the TCR sequencing and HLA analysis, the study admitted that a relatively small number of individuals were involved.

Trimming left V 2 bases short and J 6 bases short, with 7 bases between. The germline V gene encodes CDR1 MNHEY and CDR2 SMNVEV (reference sequence). The CDR3 totals 13 residues. Details on this clonotype: No antigen is known for it.

Sequencing of TCR beta was undertaken in CD8+ and CD4+ T cells derived from blood. Controls were healthy donors chosen to match patients in age and sex. TEMRA cells were FACS-enriched, and CD8+ and CD4+ T cells were isolated negatively. RNA was extracted with the RNeasy kit, and a quantity of roughly 0.45 to 1 ug was reverse transcribed using random hexamers. Each CDR3 protein gets one entry after TCRdb re-called the immunoSEQ multiplex PCR reads with MiXCR. The table shows approximately 190,000 distinct CDR3 sequences, with approximately 94% occurring only once. Sequences were obtained from CD4+ T cells from PBMCs. The chain carries TRBV27 and TRBJ2-2, with D uncertain. The sequence was collected from a human donor in good health. This CDR3 reads CASSLEDAGELFF. CDR3 sequence (DNA): TGTGCCAGCAGTTTAGAGGATGCCGGGGAGCTGTTTTTT.